This T cell receptor beta chain was identified during a study of CD8 T cells in Susac syndrome (dated by TCRdb to the late 2010s). About the investigation overall: The study used repertoire sequencing to test whether antigen drove CD8+ T cell activation and differentiation in Susac syndrome.

Peripheral blood CD8+ and CD4+ T cells from healthy donors, Susac syndrome patients and multiple sclerosis patients were profiled by high-throughput TCR beta sequencing. Treatment-naive patients with stable or active relapsing-remitting disease fulfilling revised McDonald criteria were used as multiple sclerosis controls. Bulk CD8+ and CD4+ T cells were purified by magnetic negative isolation, while CD8+ TEMRA cells were enriched using FACS. Blood was drawn into EDTA tubes, processed within 24 hours, and PBMCs were isolated by density gradient centrifugation. PBMCs intended for TCR sequencing were cryopreserved in liquid nitrogen and thawed later in a water bath at 37 degrees C. Purity of sorted or isolated CD4+, CD8+ and CD8+ TEMRA cells was at least 90%. As for this clonotype: It has no known antigen specificity. No much larger clone exists at a distance of one base, and base qualities are not known.

Results the study describes overall, beyond this receptor: The number of individuals in the TCR sequencing and HLA analysis was recognized as being relatively small.

RNA was extracted with the RNeasy kit and about 0.5 to 1 ug was reverse transcribed using random hexamers. TCR beta CDR3 regions were amplified with the immunoSEQ multiplex PCR assay covering 54 Vbeta and 13 Jbeta segments. PCR amplification bias was corrected using a synthetic template baseline for primer optimization and computational correction. Concerning the study's data processing: Reads were annotated to V, D and J genes per IMGT and analyzed with immunoSEQ Analyzer, keeping only productive sequences. Clonality was calculated as one minus the Shannon entropy normalized by log2 of the number of productive unique sequences. For each patient and control, public and private clones were evaluated among the 100 most prevalent clones. A clone was defined as Susac-specific if it was absent from the healthy and MS cohorts, from more than 850 published viral clones and from other ImmuneACCESS disease sequences. Through fastp at Q25 and MiXCR, TCRdb rebuilt clones from the public reads, retaining in-frame beta chains. Every distinct CDR3 protein forms one entry, paired with its most common genes and DNA. The V and J calls here are based on TCRdb, not the publication. In this sample the table shows about 200,000 distinct CDR3 sequences, around 93% of which occur a single time. The ten largest clones take up just over 0.08% of the sample.

A distance of 10 bases separates the germline ends of V and J, which lose 4 bases and 1 base respectively. Sequences SQVTM (CDR1) and ANQGSEA (CDR2) are obtained from the germline V gene. The CDR3 holds 13 amino acids from the cysteine to the phenylalanine. The CDR3 DNA has 39 bases and is translated from base 1. The sequenced sample consisted of CD4+ T cells from PBMCs. The rearranged chain carries TRBV29-1 and TRBJ1-2; TRBD1 is perhaps the D gene, given 5 matching bases. The origin of this receptor is a human donor with multiple sclerosis. The DNA is as follows: TGCAGCGTTGGTAGACAGAGTAACTATGGCTACACCTTC. Its product reads: CSVGRQSNYGYTF.